This T cell receptor beta chain was sequenced for a study of T cells in localized non-small cell lung cancer. The method was immunoSEQ multiplex PCR; TCRdb's version includes in-frame clones alone and lacks a portion of them. This sample has around 31,000 clones, with 94% found just once. A note on this clone: Its specificity is not known.

Study observations and caveats: Sequencing was restricted to one tumor region; therefore, heterogeneity remains possible. Higher T cell density in the blood was associated with longer overall survival, whereas higher adjacent-lung clonality associated with shorter survival.

CDR1 LGHNA and CDR2 YSLEER come from the germline V gene. The CDR3 is 16 amino acids. With 1 base removed from V and 5 bases from J, the gap between germline ends came to 15 bases. The receptor's source is a woman aged 35-75 years with stage I lung adenocarcinoma. V usage is TRBV4-3 and J usage is TRBJ2-1; D not resolved. This sample comprised peripheral blood, obtained before any cancer treatment. CDR3 sequence: CASSQAVVIKDNEQFF. The CDR3 DNA reads TGCGCCAGCAGCCAAGCAGTGGTAATAAAAGACAATGAGCAGTTCTTC.